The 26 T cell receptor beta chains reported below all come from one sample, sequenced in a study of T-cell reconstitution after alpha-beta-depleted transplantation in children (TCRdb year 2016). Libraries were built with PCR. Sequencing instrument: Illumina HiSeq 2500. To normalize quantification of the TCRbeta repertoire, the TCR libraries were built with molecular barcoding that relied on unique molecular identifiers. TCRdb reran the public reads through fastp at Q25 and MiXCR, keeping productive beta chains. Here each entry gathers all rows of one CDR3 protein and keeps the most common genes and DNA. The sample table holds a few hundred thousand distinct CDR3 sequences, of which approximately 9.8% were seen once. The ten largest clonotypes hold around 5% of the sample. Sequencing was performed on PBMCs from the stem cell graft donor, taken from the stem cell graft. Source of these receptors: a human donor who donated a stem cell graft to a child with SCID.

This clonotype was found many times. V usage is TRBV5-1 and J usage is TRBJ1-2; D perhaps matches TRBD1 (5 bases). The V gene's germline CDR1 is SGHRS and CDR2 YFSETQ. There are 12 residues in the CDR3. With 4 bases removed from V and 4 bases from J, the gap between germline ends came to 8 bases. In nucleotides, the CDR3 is TGCGCCAGCAGCCACGACAGCTATGGCTACACCTTC. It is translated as CASSHDSYGYTF.

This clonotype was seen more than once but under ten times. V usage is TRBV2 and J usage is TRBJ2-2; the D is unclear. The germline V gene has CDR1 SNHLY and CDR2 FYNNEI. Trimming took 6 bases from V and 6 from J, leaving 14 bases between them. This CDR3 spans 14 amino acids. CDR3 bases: TGTGCCAGCAGGTCCTATACTGGACCCGGGGAGCTGTTTTTT. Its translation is CASRSYTGPGELFF.

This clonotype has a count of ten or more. The CDR3: CSARAPTSGGTYEQYF. In nucleotides, the CDR3 is TGCAGTGCTAGAGCCCCAACTAGCGGGGGGACTTACGAGCAGTACTTC. The chain joins TRBV20-1 to TRBJ2-7; the match to TRBD2 covers 12 bases. The CDR3 has 16 amino acids. The germline gives CDR1 DFQATT, CDR2 SNEGSKA (reference sequence). Trimming removed 1 base from V and 4 bases from J; junction bases left unmatched: 8.

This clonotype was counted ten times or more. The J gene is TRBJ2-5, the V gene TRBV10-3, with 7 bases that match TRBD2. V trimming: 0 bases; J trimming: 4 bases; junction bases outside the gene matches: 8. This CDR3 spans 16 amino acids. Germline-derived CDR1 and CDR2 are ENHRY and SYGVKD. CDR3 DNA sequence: TGTGCCATCAGTGAGTCGGGGGGGATGCTACTAGAGACCCAGTACTTC. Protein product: CAISESGGMLLETQYF.

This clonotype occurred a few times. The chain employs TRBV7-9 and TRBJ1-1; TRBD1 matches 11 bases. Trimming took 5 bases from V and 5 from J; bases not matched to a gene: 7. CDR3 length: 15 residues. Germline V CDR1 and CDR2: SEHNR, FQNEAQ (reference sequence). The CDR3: CASSLGDRGWTEAFF. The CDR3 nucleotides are TGTGCCAGCAGCCTAGGGGACAGGGGGTGGACTGAAGCTTTCTTT.

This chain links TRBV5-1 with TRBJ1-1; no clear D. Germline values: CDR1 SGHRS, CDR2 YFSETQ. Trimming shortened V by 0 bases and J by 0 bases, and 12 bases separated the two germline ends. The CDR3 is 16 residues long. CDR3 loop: CASSLASGSMNTEAFF. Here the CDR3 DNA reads TGCGCCAGCAGCTTGGCCTCTGGATCAATGAACACTGAAGCTTTCTTT.

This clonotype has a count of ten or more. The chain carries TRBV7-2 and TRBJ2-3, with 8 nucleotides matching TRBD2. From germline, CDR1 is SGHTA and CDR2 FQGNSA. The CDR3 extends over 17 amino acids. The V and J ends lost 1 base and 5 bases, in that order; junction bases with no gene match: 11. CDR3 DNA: TGTGCCAGCAGCTTAGTACCGACGGGGGGGCGGGGAGATACGCAGTATTTT. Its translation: CASSLVPTGGRGDTQYF.

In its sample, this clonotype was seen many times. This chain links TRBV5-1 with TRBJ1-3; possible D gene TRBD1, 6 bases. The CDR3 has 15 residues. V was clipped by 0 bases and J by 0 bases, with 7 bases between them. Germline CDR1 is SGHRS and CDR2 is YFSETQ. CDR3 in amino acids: CASSLAGDSGNTIYF. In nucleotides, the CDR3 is TGCGCCAGCAGCTTGGCAGGGGACTCTGGAAACACCATATATTTT.

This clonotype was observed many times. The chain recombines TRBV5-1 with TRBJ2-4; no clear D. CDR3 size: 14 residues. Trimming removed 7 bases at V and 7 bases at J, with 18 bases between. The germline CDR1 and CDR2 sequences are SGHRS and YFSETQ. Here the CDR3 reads CASAIASLDNIQYF. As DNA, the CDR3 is TGCGCCAGCGCCATAGCTTCCCTTGACAACATTCAGTACTTC.

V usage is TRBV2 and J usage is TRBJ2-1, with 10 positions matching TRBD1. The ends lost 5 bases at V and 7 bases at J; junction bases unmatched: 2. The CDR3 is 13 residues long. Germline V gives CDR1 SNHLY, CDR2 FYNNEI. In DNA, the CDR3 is TGTGCCAGCAGTTGGGACAGGGGAAATGAGCAGTTCTTC. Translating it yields CASSWDRGNEQFF.

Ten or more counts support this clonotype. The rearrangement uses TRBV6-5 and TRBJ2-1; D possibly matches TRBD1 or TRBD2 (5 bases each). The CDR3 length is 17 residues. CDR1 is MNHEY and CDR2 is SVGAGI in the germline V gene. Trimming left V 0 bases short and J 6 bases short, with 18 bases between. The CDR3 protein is CASSYSRALQGFNEQFF. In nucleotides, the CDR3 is TGTGCCAGCAGTTACTCGAGGGCCCTCCAGGGCTTCAATGAGCAGTTCTTC.

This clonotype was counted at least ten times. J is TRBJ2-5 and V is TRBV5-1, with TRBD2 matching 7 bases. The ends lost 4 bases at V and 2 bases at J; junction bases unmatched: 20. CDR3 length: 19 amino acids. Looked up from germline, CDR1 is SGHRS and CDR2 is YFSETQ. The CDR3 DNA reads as TGCGCCAGCAGCCGCGCCCTTTCTAGCGGACCATCAGTTCAAGAGACCCAGTACTTC. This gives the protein CASSRALSSGPSVQETQYF.

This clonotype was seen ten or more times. CDR3 nucleotide sequence: TGCGCCAGCAGCAGAACCGGGACCTCGGCAGATACGCAGTATTTT. Its protein is CASSRTGTSADTQYF. The chain is built from TRBV5-1 and TRBJ2-3; tentatively, D is TRBD1 or TRBD2 (5 bases each). V was pared by 4 bases and J by 4 bases, with 16 bases between. The length of the CDR3 is 15 residues. CDR1 and CDR2 (germline): SGHRS, YFSETQ.

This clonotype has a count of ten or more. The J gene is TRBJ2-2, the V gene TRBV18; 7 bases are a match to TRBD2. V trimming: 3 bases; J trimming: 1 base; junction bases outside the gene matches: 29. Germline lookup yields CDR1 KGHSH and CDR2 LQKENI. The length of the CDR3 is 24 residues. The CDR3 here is CASSPTAVKSLAALNILNTGELFF. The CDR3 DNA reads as TGTGCCAGCTCACCGACGGCAGTAAAGTCCCTAGCGGCACTAAATATTTTGAACACCGGGGAGCTGTTTTTT.

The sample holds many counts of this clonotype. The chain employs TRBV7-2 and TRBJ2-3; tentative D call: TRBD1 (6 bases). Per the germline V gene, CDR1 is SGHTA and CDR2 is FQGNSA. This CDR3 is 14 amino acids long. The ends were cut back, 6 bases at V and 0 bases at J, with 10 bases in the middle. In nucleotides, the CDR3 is TGTGCCAGCAGTTTACAGGGAAGCACAGATACGCAGTATTTT. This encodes CASSLQGSTDTQYF.

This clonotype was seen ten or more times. CDR3 region: CASSWEDEQYF. Here the CDR3 DNA reads TGCGCCAGCAGCTGGGAGGACGAGCAGTACTTC. The chain links TRBV5-1 to TRBJ2-7; maybe TRBD2 (6 bases). This CDR3 spans 11 amino acids. Germline V lookup: CDR1 SGHRS, CDR2 YFSETQ. The germline V and J ends were trimmed by 3 bases and 5 bases, with 6 bases remaining between them.

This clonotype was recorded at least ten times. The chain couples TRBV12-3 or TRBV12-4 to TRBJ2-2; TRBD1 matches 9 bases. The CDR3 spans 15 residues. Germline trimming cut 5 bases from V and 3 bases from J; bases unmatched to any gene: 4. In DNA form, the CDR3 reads TGTGCCAGCAGTCCAACAGGGGGCGACACCGGGGAGCTGTTTTTT. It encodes CASSPTGGDTGELFF.

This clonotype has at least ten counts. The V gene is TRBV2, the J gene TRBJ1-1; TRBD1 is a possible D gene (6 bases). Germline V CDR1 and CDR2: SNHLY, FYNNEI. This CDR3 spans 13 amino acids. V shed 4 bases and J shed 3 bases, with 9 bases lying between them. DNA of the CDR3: TGTGCCAGCAGTGCGGGGGGCTACACTGAAGCTTTCTTT. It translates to CASSAGGYTEAFF.

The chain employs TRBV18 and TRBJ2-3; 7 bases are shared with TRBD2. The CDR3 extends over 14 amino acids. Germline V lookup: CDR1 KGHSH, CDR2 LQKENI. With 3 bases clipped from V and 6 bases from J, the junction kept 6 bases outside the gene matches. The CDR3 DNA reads TGTGCCAGCTCACCCCCGGGGACTAAGGATACGCAGTATTTT. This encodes CASSPPGTKDTQYF.

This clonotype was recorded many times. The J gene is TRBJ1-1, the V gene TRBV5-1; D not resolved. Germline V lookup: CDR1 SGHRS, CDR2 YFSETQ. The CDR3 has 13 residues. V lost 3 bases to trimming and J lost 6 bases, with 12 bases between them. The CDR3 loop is CASSSSPRAEAFF. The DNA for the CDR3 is TGCGCCAGCAGCTCTTCACCCCGGGCTGAAGCTTTCTTT.

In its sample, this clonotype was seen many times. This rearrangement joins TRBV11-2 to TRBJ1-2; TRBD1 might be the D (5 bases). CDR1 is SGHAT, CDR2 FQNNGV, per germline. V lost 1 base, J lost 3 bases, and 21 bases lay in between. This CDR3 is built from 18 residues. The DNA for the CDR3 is TGTGCCAGCAGCTTAGTCAAGTATTGGGGGGTCTGGGACTATGGCTACACCTTC. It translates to CASSLVKYWGVWDYGYTF.

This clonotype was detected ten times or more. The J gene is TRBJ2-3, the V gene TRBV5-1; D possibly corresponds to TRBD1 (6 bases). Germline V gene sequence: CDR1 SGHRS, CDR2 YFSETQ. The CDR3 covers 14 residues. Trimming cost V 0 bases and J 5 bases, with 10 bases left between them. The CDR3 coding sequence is TGCGCCAGCAGCTTGGACAGGGTTGGAGATACGCAGTATTTT. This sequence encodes CASSLDRVGDTQYF.

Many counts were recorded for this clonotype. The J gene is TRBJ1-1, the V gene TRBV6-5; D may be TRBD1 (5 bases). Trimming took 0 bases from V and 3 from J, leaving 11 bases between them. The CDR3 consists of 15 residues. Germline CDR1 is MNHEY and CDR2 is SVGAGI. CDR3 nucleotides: TGTGCCAGCAGTTACTCAGAGGGGACTGACACTGAAGCTTTCTTT. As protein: CASSYSEGTDTEAFF.

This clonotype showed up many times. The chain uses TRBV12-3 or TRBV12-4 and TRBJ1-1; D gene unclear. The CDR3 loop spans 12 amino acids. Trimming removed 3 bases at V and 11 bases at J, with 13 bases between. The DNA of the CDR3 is TGTGCCAGCAGTTTGAGAAACTTAGGGGCTTTCTTT. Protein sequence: CASSLRNLGAFF.

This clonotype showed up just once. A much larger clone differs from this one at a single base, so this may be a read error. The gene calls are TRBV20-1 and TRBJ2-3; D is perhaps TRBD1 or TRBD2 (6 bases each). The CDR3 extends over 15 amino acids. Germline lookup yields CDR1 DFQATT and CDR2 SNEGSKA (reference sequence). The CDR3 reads CSARDPGAGTDTQSF. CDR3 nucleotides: TGCAGTGCTAGAGATCCGGGGGCGGGCACAGATACGCAGTCTTTT.

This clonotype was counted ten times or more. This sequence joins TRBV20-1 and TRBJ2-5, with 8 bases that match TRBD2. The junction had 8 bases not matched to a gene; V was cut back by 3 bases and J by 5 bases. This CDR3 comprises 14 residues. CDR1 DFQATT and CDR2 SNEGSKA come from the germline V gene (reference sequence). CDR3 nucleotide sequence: TGCAGTGCTAGCGGACCCCGGGGGGGGGAGACCCAGTACTTC. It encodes CSASGPRGGETQYF.